This T cell receptor (beta chain) was recovered during a study of T cell responses to AZD1222 COVID-19 vaccine. Background on the study: Second-dose timings of about 4 or about 12 weeks were pooled.

Clones were sequenced by immunoSEQ multiplex PCR, and TCRdb holds only the in-frame ones, with some missing. The sample lists over 100,000 clones, 70% to 90% occurring once. Study-level findings and limits: The reported proportion of spike-specific TCRs targeting unmutated variant regions was nearly half. Most donors were white British and more were female, and clonal diversity was possibly underestimated.

Germline CDR1 SGHVT, CDR2 SQSDAQ. The CDR3 is 16 residues long. V lost 2 bases and J 2 bases, leaving 14 bases between the germline ends. A note on this clone: Its antigen is undetermined.

The receptor comes from an adult in good health. Material: peripheral blood, obtained on day 0 of AZD1222 vaccination. The genes are TRBV7-4 and TRBJ2-3; tentatively, D is TRBD1 or TRBD2 (5 bases each). CDR3 amino acids: CASSLWGRGNTDTQYF. CDR3 nucleotide sequence: TGTGCCAGCAGCTTATGGGGCCGGGGTAACACAGATACGCAGTATTTT. The variable domain in full, completed from reference TRBV7-4 and TRBJ2-3, reads GAGVSQSPRYKVAKRGRDVALRCDSISGHVTLYWYRQTLGQGSEVLTYSQSDAQRDKSGRPSGRFSAERPERSVSTLKIQRTEQGDSAVYLCASSLWGRGNTDTQYFGPGTRLTVL.